These T cell receptor beta chains were read from a single sample in a study of blood T cells in healthy people across ages. TCRdb re-called the 5' RACE reads with MiXCR, one entry per CDR3 protein. The sample lists fewer than 2,000,000 distinct CDR3 sequences, about two fifths occurring once. Sequencing used blood. These receptor sequences come from a human donor in good health. The CDR3 runs from the conserved cysteine through the conserved F or W. Each record gives: clone size, J gene, V gene, D gene, CDR3 DNA, CDR3 protein. The D gene is left open where the match is weak. Where a row states a size, it is once, few, many or the class of an expanded clone; other rows omit it.

. TRBJ2-5 TRBV7-6 TRBD1 TGTACCAGCAGCCCGCGACAGGGGGTCTCGGGGGAGCAGTACTTC CTSSPRQGVSGEQYF
few TRBJ2-3 TRBV10-3 . TGTGCCATCAGTGGGAGCGAGGGGTGGTATTTT CAISGSEGWYF
. TRBJ1-1 TRBV9 . TGTGCCAGCAGCGTAGTATCAGGGAGAACTGAAGCTTTCTTT CASSVVSGRTEAFF
few TRBJ2-3 TRBV20-1 . TGCAGTGCGACCCCCGGTGGAGATACGCAGTATTTT CSATPGGDTQYF
. TRBJ2-1 TRBV11-2 . TGTGCCAGCAGCTTAGGGGCCGAGGGCAATGAGCAGTTCTTC CASSLGAEGNEQFF
few TRBJ1-1 TRBV4-1 . TGCGCCAGCAGCCAAGATATTAAGGGCCTCCGGAACACTGAAGCTTTCTTT CASSQDIKGLRNTEAFF
few TRBJ1-1 TRBV4-2 . TGTGCCAGCAGCCTAAGGGAGGGGATCAGCACTGAAGCTTTCTTT CASSLREGISTEAFF
few TRBJ2-3 TRBV12-3/TRBV12-4 . TGTGCCAGCAGTTTAGCTGCTGGGCCCCAGGATACGCAGTATTTT CASSLAAGPQDTQYF
. TRBJ1-2 TRBV5-1 . TGCGCCAGCAGCTTGCTTACGGGTAATAGCTATGGCTACACCTTC CASSLLTGNSYGYTF
few TRBJ2-7 TRBV7-2 TRBD1 TGTGCCAGCAGCTTCCGGGACAGACTCTCCTACGAGCAGTACTTC CASSFRDRLSYEQYF
. TRBJ2-6 TRBV20-1 . TGCAGTGCTAGAGTCCAGGGTGTAAGCTCTGGGGCCAACGCCCTGACTTTC CSARVQGVSSGANALTF
. TRBJ1-2 TRBV21-1 . TGTGCCAGCATCCAGGTGGGGAGGGCGATAACGTATGGCTACACCTTC CASIQVGRAITYGYTF
. TRBJ1-5 TRBV24-1 . TGTGCCACCAGTGATTCCGAGGCAGGAACAAAGGGTCAGCCCCAGCATTTT CATSDSEAGTKGQPQHF
. TRBJ2-7 TRBV5-1 . TGCGCCAGCAGCGCCGACATCACGCGTCCCTACGAGCAGTACTTC CASSADITRPYEQYF
. TRBJ1-2 TRBV10-3 TRBD1 TGTGCCATCAGTGGCCCTAGGGCGGGCACAGGGGGCGCGGGCTACACCTTC CAISGPRAGTGGAGYTF
. TRBJ2-1 TRBV4-2 TRBD1 TGTGCCAGCAGCCAAGACCCACCGGACAGGATAAATGAGCAGTTCTTC CASSQDPPDRINEQFF
. TRBJ1-2 TRBV6-5 TRBD1 TGTGCCAGCGGACAGGGAGCTAGCTATGGCTACACCTTC CASGQGASYGYTF
. TRBJ1-1 TRBV29-1 . TGCAGCGTTGAATGGGCCACTGAAGCTTTCTTT CSVEWATEAFF
few TRBJ1-2 TRBV29-1 TRBD1 TGCAGCGTTGTAGGACAGGGGCTTTACACCTTC CSVVGQGLYTF
. TRBJ2-7 TRBV20-1 TRBD2 TGCAGTGCTAGATTAGCGGGGGGACGGGGTGAGCAGTACTTC CSARLAGGRGEQYF
. TRBJ2-3 TRBV5-5 . TGTGCCAGCAGCGAGACAGGAGCAGATACGCAGTATTTT CASSETGADTQYF
. TRBJ1-4 TRBV7-2 . TGTGCCAGCAGCTTTCAGTCCATGGGGGAAAAACTGTTTTTT CASSFQSMGEKLFF
few TRBJ1-5 TRBV12-3/TRBV12-4 . TGTGCCAGCACAGAGTATAGCAATCAGCCCCAGCATTTT CASTEYSNQPQHF
few TRBJ2-4 TRBV27 . TGTGCCAGCAGTTTAATTAGGGAAGACATTCAGTACTTC CASSLIREDIQYF
. TRBJ1-1 TRBV10-3 TRBD1 TGTGCCATCACCCAGGACAGGGGCACTGAAGCTTTCTTT CAITQDRGTEAFF
. TRBJ2-1 TRBV5-1 . TGCGCCAGCAGCTTGGTAAGGACAACCTACAATGAGCAGTTCTTC CASSLVRTTYNEQFF
few TRBJ2-3 TRBV3-1 . TGTGCCAGCAGCCAAGATAAATACATGACAGATACGCAGTATTTT CASSQDKYMTDTQYF
few TRBJ2-7 TRBV7-3 . TGTGCCAGCAGCTTAGGCGGCGGGGCGAGCGGTTACGAGCAGTACTTC CASSLGGGASGYEQYF
. TRBJ1-1 TRBV29-1 . TGCAGCCTCATCCCCCCCTCGGGAACGAACACTGAAGCTTTCTTT CSLIPPSGTNTEAFF
few TRBJ2-7 TRBV4-3 TRBD2 TGCGCCAGCAGCCAGGCTTGGGGAACTAGCGGGGGACTATACGAGCAGTACTTC CASSQAWGTSGGLYEQYF
. TRBJ1-6 TRBV11-1 . TGTGCCAGCAGCCGCTCCAAAGGCGGAAGTCTTCGGGATTCACCCCTCCACTTT CASSRSKGGSLRDSPLHF
. TRBJ2-7 TRBV6-2/TRBV6-3 . TGTGCCAGCAGTTACTCGCCCCTCCACGAGCAGTACTTC CASSYSPLHEQYF
. TRBJ2-1 TRBV11-3 TRBD2 TGTGCCAGCAGCTCCACCCAGACATGGGAGGGCTACAATGAGCAGTTCTTC CASSSTQTWEGYNEQFF
. TRBJ2-6 TRBV4-3 . TGCGCCAGCAGCCAAGATGGCGGGGCAGACTCTGGGGCCAACGTCCTGACTTTC CASSQDGGADSGANVLTF
. TRBJ2-3 TRBV29-1 . TGCAGCGTTGAAGGGACTACCCTATCCACAGATACGCAGTATTTT CSVEGTTLSTDTQYF
. TRBJ1-6 TRBV20-1 TRBD1 TGCAGTGCTAGAGATGGGGGGCAGGGGGCAGGTTCACCCCCCCACTTT CSARDGGQGAGSPPHF
few TRBJ1-1 TRBV29-1 . TGCAGCGTTATAGGGGAATGGGGGAACACTGAAGCTTTCTTT CSVIGEWGNTEAFF
few TRBJ2-6 TRBV4-3 . TGCGCCAGCAGCCAAGATTATTTGGCCTCTGGGGCCAACGTCCTGACTTTC CASSQDYLASGANVLTF
. TRBJ1-2 TRBV7-8 . TGTGCCAGCAGCTTCACGACAGTCTCTAACTATGGCTACACCTTC CASSFTTVSNYGYTF
few TRBJ2-6 TRBV12-3/TRBV12-4 TRBD1 TGTGCCAGCAGTTTGGATAAGGACAGGCCTTACTCTGGGGCCAACGTCCTGACTTTC CASSLDKDRPYSGANVLTF
. TRBJ2-1 TRBV27 TRBD1 TGTGCCAGCAGTTACAGGGGAGCGACCTACGAGCAGTTCTTC CASSYRGATYEQFF
few TRBJ1-2 TRBV6-1 . TGTGCCAGCAAGGGCCCCAACTATGGCTACACCTTC CASKGPNYGYTF
many TRBJ2-7 TRBV7-2 . TGTGCCAGCAGCTTAGCGTTGGGATCTGGGCGCGAGCAGTACTTC CASSLALGSGREQYF
few TRBJ2-7 TRBV6-2/TRBV6-3 TRBD1 TGTGCCAGCAGTTACAGGGGGCTAGACTACGAGCAGTACTTC CASSYRGLDYEQYF
. TRBJ2-7 TRBV3-1 TRBD1 TGTGCCAGCAGCCAACCGGGACAGGGGTTCAACGAGCAGTACTTC CASSQPGQGFNEQYF
. TRBJ1-4 TRBV20-1 . TGCAGTGCCAGTATTACTAATACCGAAAAACTGTTTTTT CSASITNTEKLFF
. TRBJ2-6 TRBV4-2 . TGTGCCAGCAGCCAATTGGTCGGGACTTTC CASSQLVGTF
few TRBJ2-7 TRBV5-1 TRBD2 TGCGCCAGCAGCCCCGGGACTAGGGGTGTCGAGCAGTACTTC CASSPGTRGVEQYF
. TRBJ2-4 TRBV21-1 . TGTGCGTCGGGATATGCCAAAAACATTCAGTACTTC CASGYAKNIQYF
few TRBJ1-1 TRBV7-6 . TGTGCCAGCAGCTTAGGGCAGGGGAAGGACACTGAAGCTTTCTTT CASSLGQGKDTEAFF
. TRBJ2-4 TRBV7-2 . TGTGCCAGCAGCCTCCCAGTAGACAGTTCCAAAAACATTCAGTACTTC CASSLPVDSSKNIQYF
. TRBJ2-2 TRBV6-6 . TGTGCCAGCAGTTATAGTTTGTTAACCGGGGAGCGGTTTTTT CASSYSLLTGERFF
few TRBJ1-2 TRBV15 . TGCGCCACCAGCAGAGAGTACTCAGGGGCTGGCTACACCTTC CATSREYSGAGYTF